The rows below give T cell receptor beta chains drawn from one sample of a study of blood T cell repertoires in COVID-19. The assay was immunoSEQ multiplex PCR, and TCRdb's table has in-frame clones only and misses some. The sample has 100,000 or so clones, approximately 88% seen once. The sample taken for sequencing was peripheral blood. Receptors were obtained from a man aged 60-69 years with acute or convalescent COVID-19. CDR3s leave out the opening cysteine and the closing phenylalanine or tryptophan. Fields, in order: J gene, V gene, CDR3 length, CDR3 protein.

j_gene: TRBJ2-5; v_gene: TRBV30; len: 13; CDR3aa: AWSLAGAMVETQY
j_gene: TRBJ2-5; v_gene: TRBV5-1; len: 13; CDR3aa: ASSLVGQGGETQY
j_gene: TRBJ1-5; v_gene: TRBV9; len: 12; CDR3aa: ASSPGQGNQPQH
j_gene: TRBJ2-2; v_gene: TRBV5-1; len: 14; CDR3aa: ASSLMGQPNTGELF
j_gene: TRBJ1-4; v_gene: TRBV9; len: 13; CDR3aa: ASSVAPGREEKLF
j_gene: TRBJ2-7; v_gene: TRBV5-6; len: 12; CDR3aa: ASSLNRGGYEQY
j_gene: TRBJ1-6; v_gene: TRBV6-1; len: 13; CDR3aa: ASSETGGQISPLH
j_gene: TRBJ2-5; v_gene: TRBV27; len: 13; CDR3aa: ASSLNSGSGETQY
j_gene: TRBJ1-2; v_gene: TRBV4-1; len: 12; CDR3aa: ASSKGQGLLGYT
j_gene: TRBJ2-1; v_gene: TRBV7-2; len: 14; CDR3aa: ASSLEGTSGRYEQF
j_gene: TRBJ1-2; v_gene: TRBV6-1; len: 13; CDR3aa: ASSESGGRQNGYT
j_gene: TRBJ2-7; v_gene: TRBV11-3; len: 12; CDR3aa: ASSRGPNSYEQY
j_gene: TRBJ1-1; v_gene: TRBV5-1; len: 13; CDR3aa: ASSLELTGRAEAF
j_gene: TRBJ1-6; v_gene: TRBV5-6; len: 12; CDR3aa: ASRVRDRNSPLH
j_gene: TRBJ1-1; v_gene: TRBV5-8; len: 11; CDR3aa: ASSFGTNTEAF
j_gene: TRBJ1-2; v_gene: TRBV5-1; len: 14; CDR3aa: ASSLALGQGYSGYT
j_gene: TRBJ1-2; v_gene: TRBV5-1; len: 14; CDR3aa: ASSPSRQGASYGYT
j_gene: TRBJ1-5; v_gene: TRBV21-1; len: 12; CDR3aa: ASSPPAGGQPQH
j_gene: TRBJ2-1; v_gene: TRBV7-9; len: 14; CDR3aa: ASSLKSGGTYNEQF
j_gene: TRBJ1-2; v_gene: TRBV9; len: 12; CDR3aa: ASSVGAANYGYT
j_gene: TRBJ2-1; v_gene: TRBV27; len: 16; CDR3aa: ASGTGTGGLKAYNEQF
j_gene: TRBJ1-5; v_gene: TRBV30; len: 12; CDR3aa: AWSGGRGDQPQH
j_gene: TRBJ1-3; v_gene: TRBV28; len: 14; CDR3aa: ASSLRGELKGNTIY
j_gene: TRBJ2-7; v_gene: TRBV21-1; len: 16; CDR3aa: ASSKRKSSSSGSSEQY
j_gene: TRBJ2-1; v_gene: TRBV12-5; len: 9; CDR3aa: ASGLVLQQF
j_gene: TRBJ1-6; v_gene: TRBV5-1; len: 16; CDR3aa: ASSLFGGPSSYNSPLH
j_gene: TRBJ2-7; v_gene: TRBV18; len: 12; CDR3aa: ASSLAGSSYEQY
j_gene: TRBJ1-2; v_gene: TRBV25-1; len: 10; CDR3aa: ASSPGNYGYT
j_gene: TRBJ2-3; v_gene: TRBV20-1; len: 13; CDR3aa: SASGLAGLGDTQY
j_gene: TRBJ1-3; v_gene: TRBV11-2; len: 13; CDR3aa: ASSLRGISGNTIY
j_gene: TRBJ1-2; v_gene: TRBV5-4; len: 11; CDR3aa: ASSLNRDYGYT